This T cell receptor (beta chain) was observed in a study of T cells after yellow fever vaccination. Study observations and caveats: Any FACS-sorted repertoire could hold abundant clonotypes that contaminate it from the bulk population. After the booster, 96% of CD4 and 88% of CD8 primary-response clones were re-detected. A minor fraction of clonotypes spanned both CD4 and CD8 compartments.

Template-switching 5'RACE yielded the TCR cDNA; a universal primer site and UMIs were added in the process. TCRdb reprocessed the 5' RACE reads via MiXCR and lists one record per CDR3 protein. The top ten hold over 11% of the sample, which has 550,000 or so distinct CDR3 sequences, roughly 21% seen once. This clonotype has a handful of counts. Its antigen is currently unknown. This CDR3 contains 14 residues. J was trimmed by 5 bases and V by 6 bases; bases with no gene match: 6. Per the germline V gene, CDR1 is DFQATT and CDR2 is SNEGSKA (reference sequence). The chain has TRBV20-1 and TRBJ2-5, with 13 bases matching TRBD2. The sequence was collected from a man aged 25-45 years who received the YFV17D yellow fever vaccine. The sample in question was PBMCs, obtained 15 days after the yellow fever booster vaccination. The CDR3, as DNA: TGCAGTGCAACTACTAGCGGGAGGGCGGAGACCCAGTACTTC. Translated, it gives CSATTSGRAETQYF.